The 32 T cell receptor beta chains below all came from one sample that was sequenced in a study of regulatory T cells in long-lasting Graves disease. Specified time point: persistent/refractory GD, antithyroid drugs over 5 years with positive TRAb. Following extraction of RNA from PBMCs, that RNA was used to make the TCR library. Arm-PCR of CDR3 regions and iRepertoire HTBI primers were used to build TCR beta libraries. Each CDR3 protein is one row after TCRdb ran MiXCR on the multiplex PCR reads. The table records roughly 300,000 distinct CDR3 sequences, around a fifth of them present only once. The sequencing used peripheral blood mononuclear cells (PBMCs), collected when the disease was refractory, from a patient treated with antithyroid drugs. These receptors were taken from a female donor with Graves disease.

This clonotype came up a few times. The chain has TRBV20-1 and TRBJ1-1, with D possibly being TRBD1 (5 bases). Trimming removed 1 base from V and 1 base from J, with 13 bases in between. This CDR3 region has 15 residues. Germline V gene sequence: CDR1 DFQATT, CDR2 SNEGSKA (reference sequence). The CDR3 loop reads CSARALGEPNTEAFF. CDR3 DNA: TGCAGTGCTAGAGCGTTGGGGGAACCGAACACTGAAGCTTTCTTT.

The genes are TRBV2 and TRBJ1-5; TRBD1 is a possible D gene (5 bases). This CDR3 has 16 residues. CDR1 is SNHLY, CDR2 FYNNEI, per germline. V was clipped by 4 bases and J by 2 bases, with 15 bases between them. CDR3: CASSGPGTGRNQPQHF. In DNA, the CDR3 is TGTGCCAGCAGTGGCCCGGGAACGGGACGCAATCAGCCCCAGCATTTT. Based on the CDR3 plus reference TRBV2 and TRBJ1-5, the full variable domain is EPEVTQTPSHQVTQMGQEVILRCVPISNHLYFYWYRQILGQKVEFLVSFYNNEISEKSEIFDDQFSVERPDGSNFTLKIRSTKLEDSAMYFCASSGPGTGRNQPQHFGDGTRLSIL.

A few counts support this clonotype. The V and J genes are TRBV19 and TRBJ1-5, with 7 bases fitting TRBD1. Germline lookup yields CDR1 LNHDA and CDR2 SQIVND (reference sequence). The CDR3 loop spans 13 amino acids. Unmatched junction bases numbered 8, after V lost 10 bases and J lost 5 bases. The CDR3 loop is CANTRDSHQPQHF. The CDR3 nucleotides read TGTGCCAACACCCGGGACAGCCATCAGCCCCAGCATTTT.

The table lists this clonotype with many counts. The rearrangement links TRBV7-2 to TRBJ1-5, with D possibly being TRBD1 (5 bases). The CDR3 spans 16 residues. Germline assignment: CDR1 SGHTA and CDR2 FQGNSA. V was pared by 5 bases and J by 0 bases, with 14 bases between. CDR3 protein: CASSLDSENSNQPQHF. The CDR3, as DNA: TGTGCCAGCAGCCTAGACAGCGAGAATAGCAATCAGCCCCAGCATTTT.

There are many counts of this clonotype. The J gene is TRBJ1-2, the V gene TRBV2, with D possibly TRBD1 on 6 matching bases. V lost 6 bases, J lost 4 bases, and 18 bases lay in between. Germline lookup yields CDR1 SNHLY and CDR2 FYNNEI. CDR3 size: 15 residues. As DNA, the CDR3 is TGTGCCAGCAGACGGAGGACAGCCACCCCCTATGGCTACACCTTC. Protein product: CASRRRTATPYGYTF.

The table lists this clonotype with many counts. V gene TRBV12-3 or TRBV12-4 combines with J gene TRBJ2-7; 7 nucleotides align to TRBD2. Trimming cost V 5 bases and J 5 bases; bases outside gene matches: 12. The CDR3 loop spans 15 amino acids. The CDR3 sequence is CASSPGGSLTHEQYF. The CDR3 bases are TGTGCCAGCAGTCCGGGGGGTAGTCTGACCCACGAGCAGTACTTC.

As for this clonotype: A read error is possible here, since a much larger clone lies one base away. The chain couples TRBV27 to TRBJ1-1, with D tentatively TRBD1 (5 bases). The V gene lost 3 bases and the J gene lost 10 bases, with 15 bases spanning the gap. The CDR3 covers 13 residues. Germline values: CDR1 MNHEY, CDR2 SMNVEV (reference sequence). The CDR3, as DNA: TGTGCCAGCAGTTTGGGGGTCGTGGGTGTAGCTTTCTTT. Translation: CASSLGVVGVAFF.

V gene TRBV30 combines with J gene TRBJ2-1, with 7 bases identical to TRBD2. Germline lookup yields CDR1 GTSNPN and CDR2 SVGIG (reference sequence). With V trimmed by 4 bases and J by 8 bases, 11 bases remained unmatched. CDR3 length: 14 amino acids. CDR3 residues: CAWTPRGEVHEQFF. CDR3 DNA sequence: TGTGCCTGGACGCCCCGGGGGGAGGTACATGAGCAGTTCTTC.

On this clonotype: A much larger clone is a single base away; this may be a read error. The chain couples TRBV30 to TRBJ1-1, with D unresolved. Trimming removed 0 bases at V and 11 bases at J, with 22 bases between. Germline V gene sequence: CDR1 GTSNPN, CDR2 SVGIG (reference sequence). This CDR3 spans 15 amino acids. The CDR3 sequence: CAWSVPSGRISSAFF. The CDR3 nucleotides are TGTGCCTGGAGTGTACCCAGCGGCAGGATTTCTTCGGCTTTCTTT.

The chain links TRBV6-1 to TRBJ2-5; possible D gene TRBD2, 5 bases. Germline CDR1 is MNHNS and CDR2 is SASEGT. The CDR3 runs to 13 residues. Trimming cost V 6 bases and J 1 base, with 9 bases left between them. Written as DNA, the CDR3 is TGTGCCAGCAGCCGGGGTTTCCAAGAGACCCAGTACTTC. Amino acids: CASSRGFQETQYF.

The table lists this clonotype with many counts. The gene calls are TRBV12-3 or TRBV12-4 and TRBJ1-5; 10 positions match TRBD1. The ends lost 9 bases at V and 5 bases at J; junction bases unmatched: 1. This CDR3 contains 12 residues. CDR3 sequence: CASGQGDQPQHF. The CDR3 coding sequence is TGTGCCAGTGGACAGGGGGATCAGCCCCAGCATTTT.

This rearrangement joins TRBV4-2 to TRBJ1-5; 8 bases map to TRBD1. V gave up 0 bases and J gave up 7 bases; unmatched junction bases: 11. The germline V gene encodes CDR1 LGHNA and CDR2 YNFKEQ. CDR3 length equals 17 residues. The CDR3 nucleotides read TGTGCCAGCAGCCAAGATGGGGGGGCAGGGGGCCAACAGCCCCAGCATTTT. It codes for CASSQDGGAGGQQPQHF.

At least ten counts were recorded for this clonotype. The J gene is TRBJ2-6, the V gene TRBV29-1; unclear D gene. Looked up from germline, CDR1 is SQVTM and CDR2 is ANQGSEA. The CDR3 spans 15 residues. The V and J ends lost 0 bases and 2 bases respectively, with 8 bases between them. The CDR3 nucleotides read TGCAGCGTTGAAGATTCTGGGGCTGGGGCCAACGTCCTGACTTTC. Translating it yields CSVEDSGAGANVLTF.

In its sample, this clonotype was seen many times. The chain links TRBV11-3 to TRBJ2-2; TRBD2 might be the D (6 bases). This CDR3 has 13 amino acids. In germline, CDR1 is SGHNT, CDR2 YENEEA. V dropped 7 bases and J dropped 10 bases, with 16 bases sitting between them. The CDR3 loop reads CASKRWRAEELFF. The CDR3 DNA reads as TGTGCCAGCAAAAGGTGGAGGGCGGAGGAGCTGTTTTTT.

This clonotype was seen more than once but under ten times. The rearrangement uses TRBV12-3 or TRBV12-4 and TRBJ1-6, with a possible D match to TRBD1 (5 bases). V lost 9 bases to trimming and J lost 5 bases, with 17 bases between them. The CDR3 is made up of 15 amino acids. The CDR3 sequence is CASWGEGLNNSPLHF. The CDR3 coding sequence is TGTGCCAGTTGGGGAGAGGGGCTAAATAATTCACCCCTCCACTTT.

The J gene is TRBJ1-1, the V gene TRBV7-9; D remains unclear. This CDR3 is built from 12 residues. Germline lookup yields CDR1 SEHNR and CDR2 FQNEAQ (reference sequence). V lost 3 bases to trimming and J lost 8 bases, with 10 bases between them. The CDR3 loop reads CASSLPGGEAFF. The CDR3 DNA is TGTGCCAGCAGCTTGCCCGGAGGGGAAGCTTTCTTT.

This clonotype was observed a handful of times. The chain uses TRBV27 and TRBJ2-7, with 8 bases matching TRBD1. With 6 bases clipped from V and 1 base from J, the junction kept 11 bases outside the gene matches. The CDR3 covers 16 residues. Germline loops: CDR1 MNHEY, CDR2 SMNVEV (reference sequence). CDR3: CASRPRGQGNSYEQYF. The CDR3, as DNA: TGTGCCAGCAGACCCAGGGGGCAGGGAAATTCCTACGAGCAGTACTTC.

With regard to this clonotype: This could be a read error, since a much larger clone is one nucleotide away. The J gene is TRBJ2-4, the V gene TRBV6-1; 7 nucleotides agree with TRBD1. This CDR3 contains 15 residues. Germline CDR1 MNHNS, CDR2 SASEGT. The CDR3: CASSGQGQAKNIRYF. The CDR3 nucleotides are TGTGCCAGCAGTGGACAGGGACAAGCCAAAAACATTCGGTACTTC.

The genes are TRBV4-1 and TRBJ1-2, with a weak D call TRBD1 (5 bases). V was cut by 4 bases and J by 6 bases, with 21 bases left in between. This CDR3 region has 16 residues. Germline V lookup: CDR1 MGHRA, CDR2 YSYEKL. The DNA of the CDR3 is TGCGCCAGCAGCCGCCCAAAAGGAGACAGAGGGGATGGCTACACCTTC. Translating it yields CASSRPKGDRGDGYTF.

The chain employs TRBV10-3 and TRBJ2-7, with 10 bases fitting TRBD2. The CDR3 is 15 residues long. With 6 bases clipped from V and 0 bases from J, the junction kept 5 bases outside the gene matches. CDR1 is ENHRY and CDR2 is SYGVKD in the germline V gene. The CDR3 loop reads CAIRKSGGGSYEQYF. CDR3 DNA sequence: TGTGCCATCAGGAAAAGCGGGGGGGGCTCCTACGAGCAGTACTTC.

Only a few counts were recorded for this clonotype. This rearrangement joins TRBV24-1 to TRBJ2-2; TRBD1 or TRBD2 may be the D gene (5 bases each). Germline loops: CDR1 KGHDR, CDR2 SFDVKD. Deletions cut 3 bases from V and 4 bases from J, with 17 bases between. The CDR3 extends over 17 amino acids. The CDR3 region is CATSDKLQGRGTGELFF. The CDR3 DNA sequence: TGTGCCACCAGTGATAAACTTCAGGGACGGGGCACCGGGGAGCTGTTTTTT.

This clonotype was detected many times. V gene TRBV7-9 combines with J gene TRBJ1-1; D ambiguous. Germline CDR1 is SEHNR and CDR2 is FQNEAQ (reference sequence). With 5 bases removed from V and 2 bases from J, the gap between germline ends came to 12 bases. The CDR3 has 14 amino acids. CDR3 sequence (DNA): TGTGCCAGCAGCAGGGAGACATCCAACACTGAAGCTTTCTTT. Its translation: CASSRETSNTEAFF.

This clonotype occurred many times. V gene TRBV20-1 combines with J gene TRBJ2-5; 9 positions match TRBD1. The V segment lost 6 bases and the J segment 5 bases; nucleotides outside the gene matches: 7. Germline CDR1 reads DFQATT; CDR2 reads SNEGSKA (reference sequence). The CDR3 sequence is 13 residues long. This chain's CDR3 is CSAHGQGLETQYF. The CDR3 DNA is TGCAGTGCCCATGGACAGGGGTTGGAGACCCAGTACTTC.

The rearrangement links TRBV5-1 to TRBJ2-2; 7 bases align to TRBD2. The CDR3 runs 16 residues. Germline V gene data show CDR1 as SGHRS and CDR2 as YFSETQ. V lost 0 bases and J lost 1; bases outside the gene matches: 3. The CDR3 DNA reads as TGCGCCAGCAGCTTGGAGAGCGGGAAGAACACCGGGGAGCTGTTTTTT. Amino acids: CASSLESGKNTGELFF.

About this clonotype itself: This sequence may be a read error, since a much larger clone differs from it by one base. The rearrangement links TRBV20-1 to TRBJ1-1; tentative D call: TRBD1 (5 bases). Germline values: CDR1 DFQATT, CDR2 SNEGSKA (reference sequence). CDR3 size: 14 residues. The CDR3 DNA sequence: TGCAGTGCTACCGCCCTGACAGCGAACACTGAAGCTCTCTTT. Its translation: CSATALTANTEALF.

This clonotype has ten or more counts. The chain has TRBV28 and TRBJ2-7; 11 bases fit TRBD2. The CDR3 is 15 residues long. Trimming removed 3 bases from V and 3 bases from J; junction bases left unmatched: 4. Germline-derived CDR1 and CDR2 are MDHEN and SYDVKM. In nucleotides, the CDR3 is TGTGCCAGCAGTTTGGGCGGACTAGCGGGCTACGAGCAGTACTTC. As protein: CASSLGGLAGYEQYF.

The chain's CDR3 is CSAREDTYSNQPQHF. In DNA form, the CDR3 reads TGCAGTGCTAGGGAGGACACTTATAGCAATCAGCCCCAGCATTTT. This chain uses TRBV20-1 with TRBJ1-5, with D possibly being TRBD1 (5 bases). V lost 3 bases to trimming and J lost 0 bases, with 12 bases between them. Germline values: CDR1 DFQATT, CDR2 SNEGSKA (reference sequence). This CDR3 spans 15 amino acids.

The chain recombines TRBV4-1 with TRBJ2-4; the D call may be TRBD1 or TRBD2 (7 bases each). CDR1 is MGHRA, CDR2 YSYEKL, per germline. The CDR3 length is 17 residues. The V end was cut by 2 bases, the J end by 5 bases, with 19 bases between. CDR3 sequence reads: CASSQQGGAGGQNIQYF. In nucleotides, the CDR3 is TGCGCCAGCAGCCAACAGGGGGGGGCCGGGGGACAAAACATTCAGTACTTC.

The chain links TRBV3-1 to TRBJ2-7, with TRBD2 matching 9 bases. This CDR3 region has 15 residues. The germline CDR1 and CDR2 sequences are LGHDT and YNNKEL (reference sequence). V was pared by 1 base and J by 6 bases, with 7 bases of the junction left unmatched. The CDR3 nucleotides read TGTGCCAGCAGCCAAGGGACTAGCGAATACTTCGAGCAGTACTTC. Amino acid sequence: CASSQGTSEYFEQYF.

As to this clonotype: A much larger clone differs by one base, so this may be a read error. The rearrangement links TRBV28 to TRBJ2-7; no reliable D call. The germline CDR1 and CDR2 sequences are MDHEN and SYDVKM. This CDR3 has 16 residues. V lost 3 bases and J 4 bases, leaving 19 bases between the germline ends. This chain's CDR3 is CASSFLGLRNPYEQYF. Written as DNA, the CDR3 is TGTGCCAGCAGTTTTCTAGGGCTAAGGAACCCATACGAGCAGTACTTC.

About this clonotype: A read error is the likely source, as a far larger clone sits one nucleotide away. It is likely a read error, because the conserved phenylalanine at the end of the CDR3 is missing. The rearrangement links TRBV6-2 or TRBV6-3 to TRBJ1-4, with D perhaps matching TRBD1 (5 bases). This CDR3 has 14 amino acids. Germline-derived CDR1 and CDR2 are MNHEY and SVGEGT. The ends were cut back, 7 bases at V and 6 bases at J, with 15 bases in the middle. CDR3 residues: CASKRRGSDEKLFL. The CDR3 DNA reads as TGTGCCAGCAAGAGAAGGGGTTCGGATGAAAAACTGTTTCTT.

This clonotype was seen many times. The chain uses TRBV7-9 and TRBJ1-5, with a tentative D call TRBD1 (5 bases). There are 13 residues in the CDR3. Germline loops: CDR1 SEHNR, CDR2 FQNEAQ (reference sequence). V was trimmed by 1 base and J by 5 bases, leaving 6 bases between them. CDR3 protein: CASSLGGYQPQHF. CDR3 nucleotides: TGTGCCAGCAGCTTAGGGGGGTATCAGCCCCAGCATTTT.